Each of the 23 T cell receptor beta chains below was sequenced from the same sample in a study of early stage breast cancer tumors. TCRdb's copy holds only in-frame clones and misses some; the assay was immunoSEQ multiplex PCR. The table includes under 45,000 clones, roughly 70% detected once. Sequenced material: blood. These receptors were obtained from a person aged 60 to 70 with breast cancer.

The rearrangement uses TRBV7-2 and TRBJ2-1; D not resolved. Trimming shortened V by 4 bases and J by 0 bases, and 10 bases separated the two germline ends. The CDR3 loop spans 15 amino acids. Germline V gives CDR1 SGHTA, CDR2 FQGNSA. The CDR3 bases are TGTGCCAGCAGCTCCCGGACCACCTCCTACAATGAGCAGTTCTTC. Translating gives CASSSRTTSYNEQFF.

The chain's CDR3 is CASSGKATEAFF. The CDR3 DNA sequence: TGTGCCAGCAGTGGTAAGGCGACTGAAGCTTTCTTT. V gene TRBV27 combines with J gene TRBJ1-1; no clear D. The germline CDR1 and CDR2 sequences are MNHEY and SMNVEV (reference sequence). V lost 5 bases, J lost 5 bases, and 9 bases lay in between. The CDR3 is 12 residues long.

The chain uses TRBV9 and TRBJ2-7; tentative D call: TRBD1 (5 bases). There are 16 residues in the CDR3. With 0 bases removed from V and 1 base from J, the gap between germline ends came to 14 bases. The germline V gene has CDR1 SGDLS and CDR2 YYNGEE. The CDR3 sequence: CASSVAGGRASYEQYF. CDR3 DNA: TGTGCCAGCAGCGTAGCCGGCGGCAGGGCATCCTACGAGCAGTACTTC.

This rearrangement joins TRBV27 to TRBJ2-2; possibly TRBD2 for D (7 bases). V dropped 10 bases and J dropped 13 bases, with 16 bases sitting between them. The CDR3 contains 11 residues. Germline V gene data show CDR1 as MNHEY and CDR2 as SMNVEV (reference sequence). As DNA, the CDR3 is TGTGCCACCCTGGGGGGGGCTAGGCTGTTTTTT. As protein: CATLGGARLFF.

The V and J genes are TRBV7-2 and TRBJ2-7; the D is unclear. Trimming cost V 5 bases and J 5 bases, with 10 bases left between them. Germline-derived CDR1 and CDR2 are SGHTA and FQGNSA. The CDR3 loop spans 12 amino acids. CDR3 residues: CASSPEVHEQYF. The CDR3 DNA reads TGTGCCAGCAGCCCCGAGGTCCACGAGCAGTACTTC.

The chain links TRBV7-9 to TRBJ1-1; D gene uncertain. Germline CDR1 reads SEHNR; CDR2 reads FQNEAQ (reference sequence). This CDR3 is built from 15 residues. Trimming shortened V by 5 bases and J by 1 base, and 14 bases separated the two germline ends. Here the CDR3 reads CASSPRAGSNTEAFF. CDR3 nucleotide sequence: TGTGCCAGCAGCCCGCGGGCTGGATCGAACACTGAAGCTTTCTTT.

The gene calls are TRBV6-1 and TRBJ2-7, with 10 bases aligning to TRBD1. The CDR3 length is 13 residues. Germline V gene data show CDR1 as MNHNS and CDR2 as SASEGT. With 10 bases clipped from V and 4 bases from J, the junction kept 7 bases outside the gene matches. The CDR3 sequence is CATVTGGEYEQYF. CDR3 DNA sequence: TGTGCCACCGTGACAGGGGGCGAATACGAGCAGTACTTC.

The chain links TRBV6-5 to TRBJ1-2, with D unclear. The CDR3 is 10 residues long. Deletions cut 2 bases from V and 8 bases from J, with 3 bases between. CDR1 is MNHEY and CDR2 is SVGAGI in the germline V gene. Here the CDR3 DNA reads TGTGCCAGCAGTTACGCGGGCTACACCTTC. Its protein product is CASSYAGYTF.

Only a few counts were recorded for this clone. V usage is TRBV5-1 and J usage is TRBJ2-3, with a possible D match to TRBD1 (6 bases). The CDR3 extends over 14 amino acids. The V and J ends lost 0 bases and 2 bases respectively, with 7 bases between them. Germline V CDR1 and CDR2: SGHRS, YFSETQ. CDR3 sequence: CASSLGGLTDTQYF. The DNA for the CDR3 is TGCGCCAGCAGCTTGGGGGGGCTCACAGATACGCAGTATTTT.

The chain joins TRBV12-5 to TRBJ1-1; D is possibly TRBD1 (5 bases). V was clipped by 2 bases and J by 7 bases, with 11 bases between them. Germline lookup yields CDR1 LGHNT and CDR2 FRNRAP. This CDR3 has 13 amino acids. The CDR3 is CASGLFGGIEAFF. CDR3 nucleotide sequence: TGTGCTAGTGGTTTGTTCGGGGGGATTGAAGCTTTCTTT.

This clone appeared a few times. Written as DNA, the CDR3 is TGTGCCAGCAGCGTAAACATACAGGGTATGGGAGGAGACTATGGCTACACCTTC. Amino acids: CASSVNIQGMGGDYGYTF. The chain is built from TRBV9 and TRBJ1-2, with D maybe TRBD1 (6 bases). The germline V gene has CDR1 SGDLS and CDR2 YYNGEE. The CDR3 is 18 amino acids. V lost 1 base to trimming and J lost 3 bases, with 22 bases between them.

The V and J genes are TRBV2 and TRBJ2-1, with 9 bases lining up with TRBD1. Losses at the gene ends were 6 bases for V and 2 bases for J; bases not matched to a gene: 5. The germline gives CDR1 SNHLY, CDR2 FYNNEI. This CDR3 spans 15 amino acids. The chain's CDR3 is CASRTDRGPYNEQFF. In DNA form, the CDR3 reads TGTGCCAGCAGAACGGACAGGGGACCCTACAATGAGCAGTTCTTC.

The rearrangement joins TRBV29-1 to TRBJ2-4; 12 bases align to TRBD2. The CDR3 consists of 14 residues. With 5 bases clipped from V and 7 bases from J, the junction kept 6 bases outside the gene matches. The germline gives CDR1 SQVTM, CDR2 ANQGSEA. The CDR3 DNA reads TGCAGCGTTACGGGACTAGCGGGTCGGAACATTCAGTACTTC. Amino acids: CSVTGLAGRNIQYF.

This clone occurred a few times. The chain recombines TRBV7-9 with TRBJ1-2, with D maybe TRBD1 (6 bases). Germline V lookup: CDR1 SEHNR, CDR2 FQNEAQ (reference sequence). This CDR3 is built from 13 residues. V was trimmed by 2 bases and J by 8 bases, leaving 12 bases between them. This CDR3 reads CASSLWGAEGYTF. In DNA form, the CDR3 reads TGTGCCAGCAGCTTATGGGGGGCAGAGGGCTACACCTTC.

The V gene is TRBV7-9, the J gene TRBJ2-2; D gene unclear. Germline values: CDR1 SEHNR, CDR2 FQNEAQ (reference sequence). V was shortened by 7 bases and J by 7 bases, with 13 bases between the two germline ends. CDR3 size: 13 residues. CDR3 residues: CASTPRWRGELFF. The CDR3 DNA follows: TGTGCCAGCACCCCACGATGGCGCGGGGAGCTGTTTTTT. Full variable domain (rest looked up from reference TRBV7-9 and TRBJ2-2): DTGVSQNPRHKITKRGQNVTFRCDPISEHNRLYWYRQTLGQGPEFLTYFQNEAQLEKSRLLSDRFSAERPKGSFSTLEIQRTEQGDSAMYLCASTPRWRGELFFGEGSRLTVL.

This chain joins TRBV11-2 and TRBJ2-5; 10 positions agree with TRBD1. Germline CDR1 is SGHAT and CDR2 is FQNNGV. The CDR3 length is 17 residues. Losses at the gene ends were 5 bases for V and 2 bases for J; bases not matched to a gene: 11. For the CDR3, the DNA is TGTGCCAGCAGCCTCGTGAGACAGGGGGCGATTCAAGAGACCCAGTACTTC. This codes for CASSLVRQGAIQETQYF.

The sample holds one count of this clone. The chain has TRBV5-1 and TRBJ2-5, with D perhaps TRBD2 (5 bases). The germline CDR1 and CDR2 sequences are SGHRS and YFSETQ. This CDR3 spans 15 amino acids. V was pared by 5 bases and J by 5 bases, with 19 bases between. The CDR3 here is CASRLSGDRWETQYF. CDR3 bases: TGCGCCAGCAGGCTAAGCGGAGATCGGTGGGAGACCCAGTACTTC. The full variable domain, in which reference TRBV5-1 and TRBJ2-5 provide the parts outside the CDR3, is KAGVTQTPRYLIKTRGQQVTLSCSPISGHRSVSWYQQTPGQGLQFLFEYFSETQRNKGNFPGRFSGRQFSNSRSEMNVSTLELGDSALYLCASRLSGDRWETQYFGPGTRLLVL.

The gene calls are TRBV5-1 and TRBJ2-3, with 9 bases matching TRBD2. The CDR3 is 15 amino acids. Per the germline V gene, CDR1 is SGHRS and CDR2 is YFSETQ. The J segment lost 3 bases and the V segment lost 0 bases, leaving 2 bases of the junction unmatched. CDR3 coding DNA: TGCGCCAGCAGCTTGGCTAGCGGGGAAACAGATACGCAGTATTTT. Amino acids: CASSLASGETDTQYF.

The CDR3 here is CASSDRGVRQPQHF. The CDR3 DNA follows: TGTGCCAGCAGTGACAGGGGGGTTCGTCAGCCCCAGCATTTT. This chain joins TRBV2 and TRBJ1-5; 7 positions match TRBD1. There are 14 residues in the CDR3. Germline V gene sequence: CDR1 SNHLY, CDR2 FYNNEI. Trimming at V came to 3 bases and at J to 6 bases, leaving 5 bases not matched to a gene.

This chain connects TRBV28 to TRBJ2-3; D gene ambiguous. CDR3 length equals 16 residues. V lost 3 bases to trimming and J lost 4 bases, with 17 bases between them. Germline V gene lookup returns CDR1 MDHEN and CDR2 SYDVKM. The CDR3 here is CASSLITGSRADTQYF. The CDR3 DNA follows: TGTGCCAGCAGTTTGATTACCGGGTCCCGCGCAGATACGCAGTATTTT.

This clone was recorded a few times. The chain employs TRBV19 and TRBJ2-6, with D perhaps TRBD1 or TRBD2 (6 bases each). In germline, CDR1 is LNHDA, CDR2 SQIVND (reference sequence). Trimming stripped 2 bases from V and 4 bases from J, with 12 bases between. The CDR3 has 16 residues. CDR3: CASSIYPGAGANVLTF. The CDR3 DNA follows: TGTGCCAGTAGTATATATCCGGGGGCAGGGGCCAACGTCCTGACTTTC.

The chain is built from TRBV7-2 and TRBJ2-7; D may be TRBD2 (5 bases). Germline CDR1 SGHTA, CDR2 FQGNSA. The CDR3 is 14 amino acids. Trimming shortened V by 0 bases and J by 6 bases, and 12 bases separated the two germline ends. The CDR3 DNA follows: TGTGCCAGCAGCTTAGCGGTGGGAGCAGGCGAGCAGTACTTC. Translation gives CASSLAVGAGEQYF.

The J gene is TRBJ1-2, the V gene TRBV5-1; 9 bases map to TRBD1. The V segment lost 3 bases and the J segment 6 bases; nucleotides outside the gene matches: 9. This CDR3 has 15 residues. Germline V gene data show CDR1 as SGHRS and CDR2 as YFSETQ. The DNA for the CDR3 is TGCGCCAGCAGCTCGGACCGGGACAGGGAGGATGGCTACACCTTC. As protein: CASSSDRDREDGYTF.